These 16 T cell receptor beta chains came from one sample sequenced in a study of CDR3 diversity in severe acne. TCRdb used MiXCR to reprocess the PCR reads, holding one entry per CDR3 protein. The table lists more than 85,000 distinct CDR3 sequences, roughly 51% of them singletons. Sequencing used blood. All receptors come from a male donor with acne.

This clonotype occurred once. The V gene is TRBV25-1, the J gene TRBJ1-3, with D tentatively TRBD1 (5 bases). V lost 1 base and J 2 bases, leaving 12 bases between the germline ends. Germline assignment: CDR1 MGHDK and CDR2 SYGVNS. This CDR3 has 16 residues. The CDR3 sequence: CASSELGTCPGNTIYF. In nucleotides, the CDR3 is TGTGCCAGCAGTGAATTAGGGACGTGCCCTGGAAACACCATATATTTT.

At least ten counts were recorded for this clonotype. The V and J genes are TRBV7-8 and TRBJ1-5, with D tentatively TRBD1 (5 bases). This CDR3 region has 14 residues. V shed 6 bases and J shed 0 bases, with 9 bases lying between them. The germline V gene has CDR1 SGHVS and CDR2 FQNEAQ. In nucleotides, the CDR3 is TGTGCCAGCAGGTTCGGGGCTAGCAATCAGCCCCAGCATTTT. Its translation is CASRFGASNQPQHF. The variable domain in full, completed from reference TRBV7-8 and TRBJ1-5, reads GAGVSQSPRYKVAKRGQDVALRCDPISGHVSLFWYQQALGQGPEFLTYFQNEAQLDKSGLPSDRFFAERPEGSVSTLKIQRTQQEDSAVYLCASRFGASNQPQHFGDGTRLSIL.

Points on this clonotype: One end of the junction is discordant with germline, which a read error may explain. The CDR3 nucleotides are TGTGGCAGCAGGAACGGGAGGGCCGGGAACGGGGAGCTGTTTTTT. It codes for CGSRNGRAGNGELFF. The chain uses TRBV7-9 and TRBJ2-2; the match to TRBD2 covers 8 bases. The CDR3 loop spans 15 amino acids. The germline CDR1 and CDR2 sequences are SEHNR and FQNEAQ (reference sequence). Full variable domain (remainder filled in from reference TRBV7-9 and TRBJ2-2): DTGVSQNPRHKITKRGQNVTFRCDPISEHNRLYWYRQTLGQGPEFLTYFQNEAQLEKSRLLSDRFSAERPKGSFSTLEIQRTEQGDSAMYLCGSRNGRAGNGELFFGEGSRLTVL.

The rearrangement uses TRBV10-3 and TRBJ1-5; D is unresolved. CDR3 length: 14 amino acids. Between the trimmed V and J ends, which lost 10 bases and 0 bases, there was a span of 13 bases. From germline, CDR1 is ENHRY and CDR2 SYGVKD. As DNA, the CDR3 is TGTGCCAGCAGCCCCCTATATAGCAATCAGCCCCAGCATTTT. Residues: CASSPLYSNQPQHF.

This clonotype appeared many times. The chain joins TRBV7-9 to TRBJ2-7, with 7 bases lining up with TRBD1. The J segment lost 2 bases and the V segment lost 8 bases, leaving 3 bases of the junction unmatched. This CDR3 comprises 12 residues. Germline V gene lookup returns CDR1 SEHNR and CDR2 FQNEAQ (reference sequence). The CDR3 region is CASEGQTYEQYF. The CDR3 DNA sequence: TGTGCCAGCGAGGGACAGACCTACGAGCAGTACTTC.

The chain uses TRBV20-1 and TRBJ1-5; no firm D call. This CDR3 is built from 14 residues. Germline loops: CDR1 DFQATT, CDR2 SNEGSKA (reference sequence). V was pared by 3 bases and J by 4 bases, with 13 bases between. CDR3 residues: CSASESGSNQPQHF. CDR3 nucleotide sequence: TGCAGTGCTAGTGAGTCAGGTTCAAATCAGCCCCAGCATTTT.

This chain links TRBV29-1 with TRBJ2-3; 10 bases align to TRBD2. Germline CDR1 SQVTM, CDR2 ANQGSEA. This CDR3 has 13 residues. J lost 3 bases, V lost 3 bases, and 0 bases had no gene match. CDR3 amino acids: CSVEGLATDTQYF. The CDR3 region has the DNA TGCAGCGTTGAGGGACTAGCGACAGATACGCAGTATTTT.

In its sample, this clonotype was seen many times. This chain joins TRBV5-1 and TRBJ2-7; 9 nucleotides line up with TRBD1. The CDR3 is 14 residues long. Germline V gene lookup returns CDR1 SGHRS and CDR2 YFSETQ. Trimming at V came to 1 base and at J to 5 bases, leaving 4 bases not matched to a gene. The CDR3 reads CASSLRQGGHEQYF. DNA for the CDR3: TGCGCCAGCAGCTTGCGACAGGGGGGCCACGAGCAGTACTTC. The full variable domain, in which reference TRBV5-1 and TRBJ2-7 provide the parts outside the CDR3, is KAGVTQTPRYLIKTRGQQVTLSCSPISGHRSVSWYQQTPGQGLQFLFEYFSETQRNKGNFPGRFSGRQFSNSRSEMNVSTLELGDSALYLCASSLRQGGHEQYFGPGTRLTVT.

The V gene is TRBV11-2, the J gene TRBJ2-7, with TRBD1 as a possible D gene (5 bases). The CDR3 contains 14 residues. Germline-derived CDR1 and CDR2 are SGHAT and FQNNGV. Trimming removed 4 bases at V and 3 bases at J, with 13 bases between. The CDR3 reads CASSSSDSRYEQYF. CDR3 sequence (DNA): TGTGCCAGCAGCTCCAGTGACAGCCGCTACGAGCAGTACTTC.

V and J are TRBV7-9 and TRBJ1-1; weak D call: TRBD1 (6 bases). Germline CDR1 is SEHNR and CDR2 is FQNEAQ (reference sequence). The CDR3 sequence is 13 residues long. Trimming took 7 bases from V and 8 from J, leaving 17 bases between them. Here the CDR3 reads CASKDTGYYEAFF. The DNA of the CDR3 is TGTGCCAGCAAGGATACAGGGTACTACGAAGCTTTCTTT.

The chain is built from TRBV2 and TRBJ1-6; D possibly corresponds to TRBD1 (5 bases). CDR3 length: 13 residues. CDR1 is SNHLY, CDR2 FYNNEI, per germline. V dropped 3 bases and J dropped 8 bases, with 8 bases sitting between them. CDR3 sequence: CASSEGGDSPLHF. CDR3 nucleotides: TGTGCCAGCAGTGAGGGGGGGGATTCACCCCTCCACTTT.

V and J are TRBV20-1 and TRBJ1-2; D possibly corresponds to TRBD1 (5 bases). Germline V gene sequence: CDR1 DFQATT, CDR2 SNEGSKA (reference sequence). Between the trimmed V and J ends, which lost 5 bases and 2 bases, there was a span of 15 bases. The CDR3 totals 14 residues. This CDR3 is CSASRPGWNYGYTF. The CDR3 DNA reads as TGCAGTGCTTCTCGTCCAGGGTGGAACTATGGCTACACCTTC.

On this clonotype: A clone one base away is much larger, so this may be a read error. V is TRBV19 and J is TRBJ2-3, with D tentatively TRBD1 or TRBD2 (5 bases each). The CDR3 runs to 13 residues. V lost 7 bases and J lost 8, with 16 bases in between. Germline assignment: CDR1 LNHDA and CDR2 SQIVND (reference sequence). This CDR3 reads CASNPWGRGTQYF. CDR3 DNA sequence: TGTGCCAGTAACCCGTGGGGGAGAGGTACGCAGTATTTT. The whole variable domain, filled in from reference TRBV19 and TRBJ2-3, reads DGGITQSPKYLFRKEGQNVTLSCEQNLNHDAMYWYRQDPGQGLRLIYYSQIVNDFQKGDIAEGYSVSREKKESFPLTVTSAQKNPTAFYLCASNPWGRGTQYFGPGTRLTVL.

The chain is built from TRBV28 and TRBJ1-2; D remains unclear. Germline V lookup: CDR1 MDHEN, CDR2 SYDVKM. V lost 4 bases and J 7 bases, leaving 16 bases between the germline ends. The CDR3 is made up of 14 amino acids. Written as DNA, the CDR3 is TGTGCCAGCAGTTCATCCAGCGGTGATGGTGGCTACACCTTC. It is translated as CASSSSSGDGGYTF.

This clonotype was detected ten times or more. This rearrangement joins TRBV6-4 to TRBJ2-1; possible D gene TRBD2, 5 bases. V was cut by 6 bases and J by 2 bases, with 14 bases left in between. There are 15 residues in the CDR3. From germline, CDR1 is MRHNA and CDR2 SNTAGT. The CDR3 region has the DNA TGTGCCAGCAGCGTTTCTGCGGGCCCCTACAATGAGCAGTTCTTC. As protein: CASSVSAGPYNEQFF.

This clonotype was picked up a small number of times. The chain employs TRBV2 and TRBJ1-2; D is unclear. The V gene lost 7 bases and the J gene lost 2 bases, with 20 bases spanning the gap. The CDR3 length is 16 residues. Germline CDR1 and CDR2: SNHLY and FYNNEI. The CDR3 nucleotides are TGTGCCAGCACCGGCTACAGTTTGGACGAGAACTATGGCTACACCTTC. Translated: CASTGYSLDENYGYTF.